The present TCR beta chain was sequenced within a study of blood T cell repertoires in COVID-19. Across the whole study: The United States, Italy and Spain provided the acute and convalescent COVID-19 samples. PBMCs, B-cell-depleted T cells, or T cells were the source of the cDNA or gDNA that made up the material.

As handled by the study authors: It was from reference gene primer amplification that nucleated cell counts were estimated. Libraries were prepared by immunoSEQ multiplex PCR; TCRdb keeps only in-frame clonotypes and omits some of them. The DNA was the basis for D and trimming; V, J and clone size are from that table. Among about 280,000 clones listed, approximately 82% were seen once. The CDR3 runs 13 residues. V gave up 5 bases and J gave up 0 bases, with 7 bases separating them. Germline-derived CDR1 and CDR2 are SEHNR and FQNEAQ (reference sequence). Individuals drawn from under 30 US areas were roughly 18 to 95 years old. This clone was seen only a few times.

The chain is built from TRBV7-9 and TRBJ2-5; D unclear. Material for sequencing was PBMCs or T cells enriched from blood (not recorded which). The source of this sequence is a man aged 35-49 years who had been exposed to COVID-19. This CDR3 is CASSPSYQETQYF. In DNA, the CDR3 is TGTGCCAGCAGCCCCTCTTACCAAGAGACCCAGTACTTC.